One and the same sample provided the 7 T cell receptor beta chains below, sequenced in a study of immune evolution from preneoplasia to lung adenocarcinoma. Some clones are missing from TCRdb's copy, which holds only in-frame ones; the method was immunoSEQ multiplex PCR. Among 8,000 to 10,000 clones listed, 79% were seen once. The material sequenced was FFPE lung adenocarcinoma in situ tissue. Source of these receptors: an elderly person with lung adenocarcinoma.

The chain uses TRBV2 and TRBJ2-7, with D unresolved. The CDR3 sequence is 12 residues long. Germline CDR1 SNHLY, CDR2 FYNNEI. The CDR3 region has the DNA TGTGCTATCGACGCAGACTCCTACGAGCAGTACTTC. Translated, it gives CAIDADSYEQYF.

This clone was detected only once. The gene calls are TRBV7-6 and TRBJ2-3; maybe TRBD1 (6 bases). Deletions cut 1 base from V and 3 bases from J, with 14 bases between. The CDR3 covers 16 residues. The germline CDR1 and CDR2 sequences are SGHVS and FNYEAQ. The CDR3 DNA reads as TGTGCCAGCAGCTTAGAGATGCCAGGGGTTACAGATACGCAGTATTTT. This sequence encodes CASSLEMPGVTDTQYF.

The chain recombines TRBV5-3 with TRBJ1-6; tentatively, D is TRBD1 (5 bases). TRBV5-3 is assigned to the ORF class and has an uncertain function. The germline V and J ends were trimmed by 0 bases and 3 bases, with 13 bases remaining between them. The CDR3 length is 17 residues. CDR3 bases: TGTGCCAGAAGCTTGGCTCAGGGTTCAATCTATAATTCACCCCTCCACTTT. This gives the protein CARSLAQGSIYNSPLHF.

The chain has TRBV7-2 and TRBJ1-4; unclear D gene. Germline V gives CDR1 SGHTA, CDR2 FQGNSA. Trimming shortened V by 5 bases and J by 4 bases, and 11 bases separated the two germline ends. This CDR3 is built from 14 residues. CDR3 nucleotide sequence: TGTGCCAGCAGCAACAGCCTCGTTAATGAAAAACTGTTTTTT. Its translation is CASSNSLVNEKLFF.

The rearrangement uses TRBV7-3 and TRBJ2-1, with TRBD2 matching over 9 bases. Germline assignment: CDR1 SGHTA and CDR2 FQGTGA. The CDR3 loop spans 16 amino acids. The V and J ends lost 5 bases and 4 bases, in that order; junction bases with no gene match: 9. The CDR3 spells CASSKSGLASYNEQFF. The CDR3 DNA is TGTGCCAGCAGCAAATCCGGACTAGCGTCTTACAATGAGCAGTTCTTC.

The rearrangement uses TRBV5-1 and TRBJ2-5; TRBD2 is a possible D gene (7 bases). From germline, CDR1 is SGHRS and CDR2 YFSETQ. CDR3 length: 16 amino acids. V gave up 4 bases and J gave up 5 bases, with 21 bases separating them. The CDR3 protein is CASSPTGGASGETQYF. In DNA, the CDR3 is TGCGCCAGCAGCCCGACGGGGGGCGCAAGTGGCGAGACCCAGTACTTC.

About this clone itself: The germline gene is not matched at one end of the junction; a read error may be the cause. The chain carries TRBV7-7 and TRBJ2-1; the D call may be TRBD1 or TRBD2 (6 bases each). Germline loops: CDR1 SSHAT, CDR2 FNYEAQ (reference sequence). The CDR3 is 13 amino acids. The CDR3 protein is CASSLKLGGEQFF. The CDR3 coding sequence is TGTGCTAGCAGCTTAAAACTGGGGGGCGAGCAGTTCTTC.